This record concerns one T cell receptor beta chain sequence. In the authors' workflow: Amplification of reference gene primers was used by the study to estimate nucleated cell counts. Profiled with immunoSEQ multiplex PCR; TCRdb holds only in-frame clones, not every one. V, J and clone size are taken as reported in that table, and D and trimming were inferred from the DNA itself. This sample has roughly 250,000 clones; about four fifths occur once, and the top ten carry 9.6%. These data come from a study of blood T cell repertoires in COVID-19. Study-wide background: Sample material is recorded as cDNA or gDNA derived from T cells, B-cell-depleted T cells, or PBMCs.

With 5 bases removed from V and 6 bases from J, the gap between germline ends came to 19 bases. CDR1 and CDR2 from the germline V gene are LNHNV and YYDKDF (reference sequence). The CDR3 has 15 residues. Sequencing was carried out using peripheral blood. The chain uses TRBV15 and TRBJ1-1; D not resolved. The sequence was collected from a woman of 80 years or more with acute or convalescent COVID-19. DNA for the CDR3: TGTGCCACCAGCTTCCGTGTTACTGCCAACGCTGAAGCTTTCTTT. This encodes CATSFRVTANAEAFF.